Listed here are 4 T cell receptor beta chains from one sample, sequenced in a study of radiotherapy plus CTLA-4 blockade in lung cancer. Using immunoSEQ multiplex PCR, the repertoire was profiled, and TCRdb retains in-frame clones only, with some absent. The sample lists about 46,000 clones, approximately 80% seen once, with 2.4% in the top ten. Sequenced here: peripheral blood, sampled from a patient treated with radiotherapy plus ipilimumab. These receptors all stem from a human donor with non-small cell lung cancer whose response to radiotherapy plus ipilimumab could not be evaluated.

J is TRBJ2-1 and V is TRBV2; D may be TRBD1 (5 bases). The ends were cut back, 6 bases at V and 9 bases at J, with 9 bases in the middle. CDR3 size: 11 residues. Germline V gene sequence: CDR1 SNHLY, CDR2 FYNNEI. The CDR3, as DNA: TGTGCCAGCAGGAGAAGGGGTGAGCAGTTCTTC. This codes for CASRRRGEQFF.

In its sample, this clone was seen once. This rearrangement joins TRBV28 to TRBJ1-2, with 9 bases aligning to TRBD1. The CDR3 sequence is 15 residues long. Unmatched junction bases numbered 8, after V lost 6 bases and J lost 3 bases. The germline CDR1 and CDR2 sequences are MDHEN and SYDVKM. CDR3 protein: CASRGQGRLYYGYTF. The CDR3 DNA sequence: TGTGCCAGCAGGGGACAGGGAAGATTGTACTATGGCTACACCTTC.

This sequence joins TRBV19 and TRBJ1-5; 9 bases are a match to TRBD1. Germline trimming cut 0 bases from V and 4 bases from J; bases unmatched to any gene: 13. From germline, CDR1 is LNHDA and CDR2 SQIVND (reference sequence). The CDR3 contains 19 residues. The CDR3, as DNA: TGTGCCAGTAGTATAGATAAGGACAGGGGCGGGTTGGGAAATCAGCCCCAGCATTTT. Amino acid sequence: CASSIDKDRGGLGNQPQHF.

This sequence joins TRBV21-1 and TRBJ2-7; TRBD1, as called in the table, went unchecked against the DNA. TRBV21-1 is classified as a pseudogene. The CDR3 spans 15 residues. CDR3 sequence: CASSKAGQGAGEQYF. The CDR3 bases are TGTGCCAGCAGCAAAGCCGGACAGGGGGCGGGCGAGCAGTACTTC.